This record looks at one T cell receptor beta chain sequence and its context. Its antigen is undetermined. The entry originates in a study of OX40 agonist ivuxolimab in advanced cancers. About the study: Patients were treated with intravenous ivuxolimab, dosed at 0.01 to 10 mg/kg and infused every 2 weeks. Males comprised 75% to 90% of the group, whose mean age was about 62 years (range roughly 20 to 90). Findings and caveats of the study: Expanded clones belonging to CD8+ T cells outnumbered, on average, those of CD4+. The study observed clonal expansion of CD4+ and CD8+ blood T cells by week 6 at 0.1 to 3.0 mg/kg.

V was pared by 1 base and J by 0 bases, with 8 bases of the junction left unmatched. Germline V gives CDR1 SEHNR, CDR2 FQNEAQ (reference sequence). The CDR3 covers 19 residues. Here immunoSEQ multiplex PCR was the method, and the copy in TCRdb shows in-frame clones only, minus some. The sample has tens of thousands of clones, about 90% seen once. This receptor was taken from an adult with an advanced solid tumor such as melanoma, head and neck, liver or kidney cancer. The chain employs TRBV7-9 and TRBJ2-1; TRBD2 agrees at 11 bases. The specimen was CD4+ or CD8+ T cells sorted from blood, collected in a trial of the OX40 agonist ivuxolimab. For the CDR3, the DNA is TGTGCCAGCAGCTTAGGCCCTAGCGGGAGGCCTAGCTCCTACAATGAGCAGTTCTTC. This translates into CASSLGPSGRPSSYNEQFF. Full variable domain (remainder filled in from reference TRBV7-9 and TRBJ2-1): DTGVSQNPRHKITKRGQNVTFRCDPISEHNRLYWYRQTLGQGPEFLTYFQNEAQLEKSRLLSDRFSAERPKGSFSTLEIQRTEQGDSAMYLCASSLGPSGRPSSYNEQFFGPGTRLTVL.